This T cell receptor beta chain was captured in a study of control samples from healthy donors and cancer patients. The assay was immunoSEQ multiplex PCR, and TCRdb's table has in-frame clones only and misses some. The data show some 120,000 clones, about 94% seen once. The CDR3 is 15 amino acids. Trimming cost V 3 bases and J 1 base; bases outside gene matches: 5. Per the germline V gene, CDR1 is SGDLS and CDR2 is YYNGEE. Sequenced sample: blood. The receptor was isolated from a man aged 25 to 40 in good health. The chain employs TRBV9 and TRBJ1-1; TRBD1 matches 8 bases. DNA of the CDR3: TGTGCCAGCAGCGCCCCTCAGGGGGCGAACACTGAAGCTTTCTTT. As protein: CASSAPQGANTEAFF. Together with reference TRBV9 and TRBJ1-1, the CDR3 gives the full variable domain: DSGVTQTPKHLITATGQRVTLRCSPRSGDLSVYWYQQSLDQGLQFLIQYYNGEERAKGNILERFSAQQFPDLHSELNLSSLELGDSALYFCASSAPQGANTEAFFGQGTRLTVV.